These 29 T cell receptor beta chains originate from one sample sequenced in a study of T cell responses to AZD1222 COVID-19 vaccine (dated by TCRdb to the early 2020s). Library preparation employed the immunoSEQ multiplex PCR assay. Here the immuneACCESS table is served through TCRdb, limited to in-frame sequences with V and J called. Missing clones are a known gap in these copies; in checked studies unresolved V genes cover under half, and the rest lacks a known reason. The sample table contains over 50,000 clones; only one count was recorded for about 80% of them. The ten largest clones represent roughly 5.1% of the sample. The time point label, read with the paper, signifies: about 28 days (+/-7) after the second vaccine dose. This sample comprised peripheral blood, obtained 28 days after the second AZD1222 dose. The receptors shown here come from an adult who received the AZD1222 COVID-19 vaccine.

The CDR3 DNA reads as TGTGCCAGTAGTAGGCCCCCCGGGACAGGGTTGACCGGGGAGCTGTTTTTT. It yields the protein CASSRPPGTGLTGELFF. The chain has TRBV19 and TRBJ2-2; TRBD1 agrees at 9 bases. CDR1 and CDR2 (germline): LNHDA, SQIVND (reference sequence). J lost 5 bases, V lost 4 bases, and 11 bases had no gene match. This CDR3 has 17 amino acids.

V is TRBV5-1 and J is TRBJ2-2; the D is unclear. Germline lookup yields CDR1 SGHRS and CDR2 YFSETQ. V was cut by 4 bases and J by 3 bases, with 16 bases left in between. The CDR3 consists of 16 residues. The CDR3 DNA sequence: TGCGCCAGCAGCCTGGACCCAGGTTGGGACACCGGGGAGCTGTTTTTT. Encoded protein: CASSLDPGWDTGELFF.

The sample holds a few counts of this clone. The rearrangement joins TRBV6-1 to TRBJ1-4; D may be TRBD1 (5 bases). This CDR3 has 14 residues. The germline V gene has CDR1 MNHNS and CDR2 SASEGT. V gave up 3 bases and J gave up 5 bases, with 10 bases separating them. The CDR3 loop is CASSDSGQNEKLFF. The CDR3 bases are TGTGCCAGCAGTGATTCCGGACAAAATGAAAAACTGTTTTTT.

This chain connects TRBV18 to TRBJ2-7; D is possibly TRBD1 (6 bases). Germline V gene sequence: CDR1 KGHSH, CDR2 LQKENI. The CDR3 consists of 14 residues. V was clipped by 3 bases and J by 3 bases, with 12 bases between them. This chain's CDR3 is CASSPWDKGYEQYF. Here the CDR3 DNA reads TGTGCCAGCTCACCGTGGGACAAGGGCTACGAGCAGTACTTC.

The CDR3 DNA reads as TGTGCCAGCAGTTTACGCCCGACAGGGGGGGGCACTGAAGCTTTCTTT. Translated, it gives CASSLRPTGGGTEAFF. The chain combines TRBV28 with TRBJ1-1; 9 nucleotides match TRBD1. Germline assignment: CDR1 MDHEN and CDR2 SYDVKM. This CDR3 has 16 amino acids. Trimming removed 2 bases from V and 4 bases from J; junction bases left unmatched: 8.

This chain joins TRBV5-6 and TRBJ1-6, with 10 bases aligning to TRBD1. The germline gives CDR1 SGHDT, CDR2 YYEEEE. This CDR3 is 15 amino acids long. J lost 9 bases, V lost 1 base, and 4 bases had no gene match. CDR3 sequence: CASSLRQGASSPLHF. CDR3 coding DNA: TGTGCCAGCAGCTTGAGACAGGGGGCGAGTTCACCCCTCCACTTT.

CDR3 nucleotides: TGCAGTGCTGCAGACTACGAGCAGTACTTC. This gives the protein CSAADYEQYF. V usage is TRBV20-1 and J usage is TRBJ2-7; no definite D call. Trimming removed 5 bases at V and 3 bases at J, with 5 bases between. Germline lookup yields CDR1 DFQATT and CDR2 SNEGSKA (reference sequence). The CDR3 length is 10 residues.

The gene calls are TRBV10-3 and TRBJ1-1; TRBD1 matches 9 bases. The CDR3 has 14 amino acids. Germline V CDR1 and CDR2: ENHRY, SYGVKD. V shed 9 bases, J shed 0 bases, and the junction held 5 bases outside the gene matches. The CDR3 protein is CAIQQGAVNTEAFF. The CDR3 coding sequence is TGTGCCATACAACAGGGGGCGGTGAACACTGAAGCTTTCTTT.

The chain has TRBV28 and TRBJ2-1; the match to TRBD2 covers 8 bases. The CDR3 runs to 13 residues. CDR1 is MDHEN, CDR2 SYDVKM, per germline. Unmatched junction bases numbered 2, after V lost 5 bases and J lost 5 bases. The CDR3, as DNA: TGTGCCAGCAGTACGGGGGGGAACAATGAGCAGTTCTTC. Its protein product is CASSTGGNNEQFF. The full variable domain, with the rest looked up from reference TRBV28 and TRBJ2-1, is DVKVTQSSRYLVKRTGEKVFLECVQDMDHENMFWYRQDPGLGLRLIYFSYDVKMKEKGDIPEGYSVSREKKERFSLILESASTNQTSMYLCASSTGGNNEQFFGPGTRLTVL.

The chain employs TRBV7-2 and TRBJ2-7; 7 positions match TRBD1. The length of the CDR3 is 16 residues. The ends lost 5 bases at V and 3 bases at J; junction bases unmatched: 13. CDR1 and CDR2 (germline): SGHTA, FQGNSA. The CDR3 region has the DNA TGTGCCAGCAGCAACCACAGGGGTCGTCTCCGCTACGAGCAGTACTTC. Residues: CASSNHRGRLRYEQYF.

This chain links TRBV7-9 with TRBJ1-1; D ambiguous. The CDR3 contains 13 residues. Germline lookup yields CDR1 SEHNR and CDR2 FQNEAQ (reference sequence). Trimming stripped 5 bases from V and 1 base from J, with 8 bases between. CDR3 DNA: TGTGCCAGCAGCACCCCGGGGAACACTGAAGCTTTCTTT. It encodes CASSTPGNTEAFF.

The V call is TRBV11-2, the J call TRBJ2-1, with a tentative D call TRBD1 (6 bases). The V gene's germline CDR1 is SGHAT and CDR2 FQNNGV. The CDR3 has 13 amino acids. V was cut by 5 bases and J by 9 bases, with 14 bases left in between. The CDR3, as DNA: TGTGCCAGCAGCCCCGACAGGTTGGCTGAGCAGTTCTTC. Translated, it gives CASSPDRLAEQFF.

This clone was detected only once. The chain carries TRBV18 and TRBJ1-5; 10 bases align to TRBD1. The CDR3 runs to 13 residues. V was pared by 6 bases and J by 8 bases, with 4 bases of the junction left unmatched. Germline CDR1 and CDR2: KGHSH and LQKENI. In DNA, the CDR3 is TGTGCCAGCTCCCAAGGACAGGGGGAGCCCCAGCATTTT. Its protein product is CASSQGQGEPQHF.

The gene calls are TRBV5-6 and TRBJ2-3; 10 bases align to TRBD1. Germline loops: CDR1 SGHDT, CDR2 YYEEEE. After removal of 4 bases from V and 6 bases from J, the junction contained 5 bases not matched to a gene. The CDR3 sequence is 14 residues long. The CDR3 protein is CASSQGQGWDTQYF. CDR3 nucleotides: TGTGCCAGCAGCCAGGGACAGGGGTGGGATACGCAGTATTTT.

This clone has just one count. This chain uses TRBV28 with TRBJ1-3, with unresolved D. Germline V CDR1 and CDR2: MDHEN, SYDVKM. V dropped 7 bases and J dropped 4 bases, with 8 bases sitting between them. CDR3 length: 12 residues. The CDR3 DNA sequence: TGTGCCAGCACCCTCCGGGGAAACACCATATATTTT. Translating it yields CASTLRGNTIYF.

The chain couples TRBV2 to TRBJ2-3; the D gene is possibly TRBD2 (5 bases). Germline CDR1 and CDR2: SNHLY and FYNNEI. This CDR3 has 14 amino acids. Deletions cut 5 bases from V and 5 bases from J, with 14 bases between. The CDR3 DNA reads TGTGCCAGCAGTACTGACGGACTCGGAGATACGCAGTATTTT. Translation: CASSTDGLGDTQYF.

The gene calls are TRBV20-1 and TRBJ1-1; D is ambiguous. The CDR3 totals 14 residues. Germline V gives CDR1 DFQATT, CDR2 SNEGSKA (reference sequence). The V gene lost 3 bases and the J gene lost 4 bases, with 15 bases spanning the gap. Written as DNA, the CDR3 is TGCAGTGCTAGTCGTCTGGCAGAATCCACTGAAGCTTTCTTT. Protein sequence: CSASRLAESTEAFF.

The chain recombines TRBV5-1 with TRBJ2-1, with 11 nucleotides matching TRBD2. V dropped 3 bases and J dropped 4; count of bases not matched to a gene: 6. The CDR3 is 16 residues long. In germline, CDR1 is SGHRS, CDR2 YFSETQ. CDR3 DNA: TGCGCCAGCAGCTCCCTAGCGGGAGGACGATACAATGAGCAGTTCTTC. Translating it yields CASSSLAGGRYNEQFF.

Only one count was recorded for this clone. CDR3 bases: TGTGCCAGCAGTGACGTCCCCCAGGGTGAGCAGTTCTTC. Protein: CASSDVPQGEQFF. The rearrangement links TRBV6-4 to TRBJ2-1; TRBD1 might be the D (5 bases). The CDR3 consists of 13 residues. Germline assignment: CDR1 MRHNA and CDR2 SNTAGT. With 2 bases removed from V and 9 bases from J, the gap between germline ends came to 11 bases.

This clone appeared a few times. The J gene is TRBJ2-7, the V gene TRBV3-1 (or the pseudogene TRBV3-2), with D uncertain. CDR1 is LGHDT, CDR2 YNNKEL, per germline (reference sequence). CDR3 length equals 14 residues. The V end lost 0 bases, the J end lost 2 bases, and 8 bases lay between the germline ends. CDR3 protein: CASSQDLRTYEQYF. Here the CDR3 DNA reads TGTGCCAGCAGCCAAGATCTGAGAACCTACGAGCAGTACTTC.

The CDR3 loop is CASSLRGGPYEQYV. CDR3 bases: TGTGCCAGCAGCTTGCGCGGGGGGCCGTACGAGCAGTACGTC. This chain joins TRBV5-6 and TRBJ2-7; 8 nucleotides agree with TRBD2. Germline V gives CDR1 SGHDT, CDR2 YYEEEE. V dropped 1 base and J dropped 4; count of bases not matched to a gene: 4. This CDR3 region has 14 residues.

The chain links TRBV18 to TRBJ2-4; D not certain. V lost 2 bases, J lost 0 bases, and 8 bases lay in between. This CDR3 region has 15 residues. Germline V gene lookup returns CDR1 KGHSH and CDR2 LQKENI. The CDR3 coding sequence is TGTGCCAGCTCACCAGACCCTCTAGCCAAAAACATTCAGTACTTC. Protein sequence: CASSPDPLAKNIQYF.

V gene TRBV6-2 or TRBV6-3 combines with J gene TRBJ2-3; D remains ambiguous. CDR1 is MNHEY, CDR2 SVGEGT, per germline. V was clipped by 0 bases and J by 2 bases, with 6 bases between them. This CDR3 spans 14 amino acids. This CDR3 reads CASSYSGDTDTQYF. CDR3 DNA sequence: TGTGCCAGCAGTTACTCTGGGGACACAGATACGCAGTATTTT.

This clone occurred once. The V call is TRBV18, the J call TRBJ1-2; unclear D gene. V dropped 3 bases and J dropped 2 bases, with 10 bases sitting between them. The germline CDR1 and CDR2 sequences are KGHSH and LQKENI. This CDR3 has 14 amino acids. For the CDR3, the DNA is TGTGCCAGCTCACCCAGGACGGACAACTATGGCTACACCTTC. The encoded protein is CASSPRTDNYGYTF.

The rearrangement links TRBV5-1 to TRBJ1-2, with 9 bases fitting TRBD1. Per germline, CDR1 SGHRS and CDR2 YFSETQ. CDR3 length equals 16 residues. V lost 9 bases and J lost 0; bases outside the gene matches: 12. This chain's CDR3 is CATAGTGSVSNYGYTF. In DNA form, the CDR3 reads TGCGCCACTGCCGGGACAGGGAGTGTTTCTAACTATGGCTACACCTTC.

The CDR3 loop reads CASSSSGYEQYF. The CDR3 DNA sequence: TGTGCCAGCAGCTCGAGCGGCTACGAGCAGTACTTC. The J gene is TRBJ2-7, the V gene TRBV7-2, with a weak D call TRBD2 (5 bases). Deletions cut 4 bases from V and 3 bases from J, with 7 bases between. The CDR3 sequence is 12 residues long. CDR1 and CDR2 from the germline V gene are SGHTA and FQGNSA.

A single count supports this clone. This chain connects TRBV27 to TRBJ2-4; no definite D call. V dropped 4 bases and J dropped 1 base, with 8 bases sitting between them. The CDR3 length is 14 residues. Germline V gene lookup returns CDR1 MNHEY and CDR2 SMNVEV (reference sequence). CDR3 nucleotides: TGTGCCAGCAGTTACGCCTGGGCCAAAAACATTCAGTACTTC. Protein sequence: CASSYAWAKNIQYF.

The chain couples TRBV5-1 to TRBJ1-2; tentatively, D is TRBD1 (6 bases). V lost 4 bases to trimming and J lost 0 bases, with 10 bases between them. The germline CDR1 and CDR2 sequences are SGHRS and YFSETQ. The CDR3 has 14 residues. CDR3 protein: CASSQTGPNYGYTF. CDR3 in DNA: TGCGCCAGCAGCCAGACAGGACCTAACTATGGCTACACCTTC.

V gene TRBV3-1 (or the pseudogene TRBV3-2) combines with J gene TRBJ1-2, with D possibly being TRBD1 (5 bases). CDR1 is LGHDT and CDR2 is YNNKEL in the germline V gene (reference sequence). V lost 4 bases to trimming and J lost 4 bases, with 10 bases between them. The CDR3 runs 13 residues. This chain's CDR3 is CASSPSQGYGYTF. CDR3 nucleotide sequence: TGTGCCAGCAGCCCCTCTCAGGGCTATGGCTACACCTTC.